This TCR beta chain was identified in a study of T cell clonality in common variable immunodeficiency. This CDR3 contains 17 residues. Germline trimming cut 4 bases from V and 4 bases from J; bases unmatched to any gene: 9. CDR1 is SGHVS and CDR2 is FNYEAQ in the germline V gene. Study-level points and caveats: The cause of increased CVID clonality remains unclear without subpopulation sequencing.

Sequencing input was equivalent genomic DNA from CVID and controls. Generated by immunoSEQ multiplex PCR, the TCRdb table keeps only in-frame clones and is missing some. Recorded here are about 45,000 clones, none singletons. This clone was counted at least ten times. Its specificity is not known. The sequence runs out 3 residues before the end of the CDR3; the remainder is reconstructed from the germline J gene. Specimen: peripheral blood mononuclear cells. This clonotype was sampled from a person aged 18 to 75 in good health. The V and J genes are TRBV7-6 and TRBJ2-3; 12 bases are a match to TRBD1. The chain's CDR3 is CASSSLGGDRGPDTQYF. The CDR3 DNA, read in part, is TGTGCCAGCAGCTCCCTAGGGGGGGACAGGGGGCCAGATACG.